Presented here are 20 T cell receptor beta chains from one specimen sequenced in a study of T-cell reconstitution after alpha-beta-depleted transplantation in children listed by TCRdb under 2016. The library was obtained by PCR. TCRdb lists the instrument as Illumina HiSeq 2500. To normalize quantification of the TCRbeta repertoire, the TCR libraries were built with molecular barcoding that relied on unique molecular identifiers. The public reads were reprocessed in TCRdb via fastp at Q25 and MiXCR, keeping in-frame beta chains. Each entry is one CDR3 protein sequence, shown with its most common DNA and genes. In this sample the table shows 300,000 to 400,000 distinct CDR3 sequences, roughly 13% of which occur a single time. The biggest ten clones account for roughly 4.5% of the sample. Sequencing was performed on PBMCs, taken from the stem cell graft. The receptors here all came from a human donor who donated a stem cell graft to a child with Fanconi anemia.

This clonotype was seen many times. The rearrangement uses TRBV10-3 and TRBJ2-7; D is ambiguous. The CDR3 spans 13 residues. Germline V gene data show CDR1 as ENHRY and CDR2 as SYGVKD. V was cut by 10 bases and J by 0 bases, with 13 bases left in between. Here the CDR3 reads CATTSSPSYEQYF. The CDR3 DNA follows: TGTGCCACCACCAGTAGTCCCTCCTACGAGCAGTACTTC.

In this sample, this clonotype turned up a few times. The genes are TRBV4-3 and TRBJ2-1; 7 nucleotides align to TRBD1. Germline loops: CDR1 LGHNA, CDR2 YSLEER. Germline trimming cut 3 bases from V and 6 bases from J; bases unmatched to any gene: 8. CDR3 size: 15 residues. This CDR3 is CASSQTDREGNEQFF. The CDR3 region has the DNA TGCGCCAGCAGCCAGACCGACAGGGAAGGCAATGAGCAGTTCTTC.

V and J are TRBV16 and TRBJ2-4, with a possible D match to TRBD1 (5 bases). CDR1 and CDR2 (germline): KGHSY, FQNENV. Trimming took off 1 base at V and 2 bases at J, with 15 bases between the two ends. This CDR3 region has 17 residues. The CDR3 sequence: CASSQFVRQGPKNIQYF. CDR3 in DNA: TGTGCCAGCAGCCAATTCGTCCGGCAGGGCCCCAAAAACATTCAGTACTTC.

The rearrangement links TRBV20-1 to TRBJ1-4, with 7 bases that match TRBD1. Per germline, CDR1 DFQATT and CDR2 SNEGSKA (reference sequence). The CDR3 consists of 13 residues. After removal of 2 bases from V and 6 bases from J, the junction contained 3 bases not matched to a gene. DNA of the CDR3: TGCAGTGCTAGATGGACAGGAGATGAAAAACTGTTTTTT. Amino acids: CSARWTGDEKLFF.

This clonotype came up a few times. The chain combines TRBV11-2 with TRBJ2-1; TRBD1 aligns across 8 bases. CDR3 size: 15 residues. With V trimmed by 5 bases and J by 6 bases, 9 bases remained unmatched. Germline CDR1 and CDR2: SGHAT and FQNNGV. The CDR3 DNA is TGTGCCAGCAGCCCCGGACAGGGCCGTTTCAATGAGCAGTTCTTC. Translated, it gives CASSPGQGRFNEQFF.

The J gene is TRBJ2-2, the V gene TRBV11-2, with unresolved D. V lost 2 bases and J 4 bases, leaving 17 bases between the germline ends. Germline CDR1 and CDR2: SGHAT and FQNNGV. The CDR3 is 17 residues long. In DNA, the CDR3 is TGTGCCAGCAGCTTAAAACCCGAGACTGGCAGCACCGGGGAGCTGTTTTTT. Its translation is CASSLKPETGSTGELFF.

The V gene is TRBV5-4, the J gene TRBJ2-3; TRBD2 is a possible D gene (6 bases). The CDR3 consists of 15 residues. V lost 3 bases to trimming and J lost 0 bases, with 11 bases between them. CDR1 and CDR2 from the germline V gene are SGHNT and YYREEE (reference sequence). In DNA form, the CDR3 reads TGTGCCAGCAGCTCCGGACTATCTAGCACAGATACGCAGTATTTT. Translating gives CASSSGLSSTDTQYF.

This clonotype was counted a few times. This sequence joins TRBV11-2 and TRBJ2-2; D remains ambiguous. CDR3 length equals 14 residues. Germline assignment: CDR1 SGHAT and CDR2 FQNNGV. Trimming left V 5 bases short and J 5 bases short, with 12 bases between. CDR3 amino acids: CASSLLTATGELFF. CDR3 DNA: TGTGCCAGCAGCCTTCTGACGGCTACCGGGGAGCTGTTTTTT.

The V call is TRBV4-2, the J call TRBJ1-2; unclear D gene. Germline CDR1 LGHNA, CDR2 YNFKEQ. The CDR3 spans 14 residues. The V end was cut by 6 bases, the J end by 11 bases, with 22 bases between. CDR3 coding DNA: TGTGCCAGCAGTTTCGAACTTTCCACTCTGAGGTACACCTTC. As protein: CASSFELSTLRYTF.

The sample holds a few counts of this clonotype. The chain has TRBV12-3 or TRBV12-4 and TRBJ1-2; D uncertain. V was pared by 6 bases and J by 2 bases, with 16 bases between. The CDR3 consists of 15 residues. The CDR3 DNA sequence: TGTGCCAGCAGCCCTACCGGGCCCGGGAACTATGGCTACACCTTC. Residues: CASSPTGPGNYGYTF.

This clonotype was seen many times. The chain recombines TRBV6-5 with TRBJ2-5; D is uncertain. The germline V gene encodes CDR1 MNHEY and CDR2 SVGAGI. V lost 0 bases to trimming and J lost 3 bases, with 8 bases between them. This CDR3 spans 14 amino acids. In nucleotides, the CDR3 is TGTGCCAGCAGTTACTCTGGCAGTAAAGAGACCCAGTACTTC. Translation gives CASSYSGSKETQYF.

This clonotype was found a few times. CDR3 in amino acids: CAISEREDRGHEQYF. For the CDR3, the DNA is TGTGCCATCAGTGAAAGGGAGGACAGGGGCCACGAGCAGTACTTC. V gene TRBV10-3 combines with J gene TRBJ2-7; 9 nucleotides align to TRBD1. CDR3 length equals 15 residues. CDR1 is ENHRY and CDR2 is SYGVKD in the germline V gene. J was trimmed by 5 bases and V by 3 bases; bases with no gene match: 8.

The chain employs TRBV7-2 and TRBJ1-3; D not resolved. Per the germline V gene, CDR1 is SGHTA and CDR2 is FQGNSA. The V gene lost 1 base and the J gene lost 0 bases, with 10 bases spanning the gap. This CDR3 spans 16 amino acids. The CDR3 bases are TGTGCCAGCAGCTTAGTAGGCGGGAGCTCTGGAAACACCATATATTTT. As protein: CASSLVGGSSGNTIYF.

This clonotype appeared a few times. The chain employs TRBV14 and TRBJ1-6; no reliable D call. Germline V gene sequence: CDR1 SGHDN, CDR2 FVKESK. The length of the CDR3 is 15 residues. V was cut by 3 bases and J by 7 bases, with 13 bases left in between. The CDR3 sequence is CASSQTRSGNSPLHF. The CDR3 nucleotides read TGTGCCAGCAGCCAGACAAGGTCCGGAAATTCACCCCTCCACTTT.

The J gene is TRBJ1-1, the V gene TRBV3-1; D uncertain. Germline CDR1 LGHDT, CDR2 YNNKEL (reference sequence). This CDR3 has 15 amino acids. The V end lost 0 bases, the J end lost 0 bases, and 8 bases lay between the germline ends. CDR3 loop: CASSQEKGMNTEAFF. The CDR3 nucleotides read TGTGCCAGCAGCCAAGAAAAGGGTATGAACACTGAAGCTTTCTTT. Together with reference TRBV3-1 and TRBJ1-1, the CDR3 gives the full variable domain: DTAVSQTPKYLVTQMGNDKSIKCEQNLGHDTMYWYKQDSKKFLKIMFSYNNKELIINETVPNRFSPKSPDKAHLNLHINSLELGDSAVYFCASSQEKGMNTEAFFGQGTRLTVV.

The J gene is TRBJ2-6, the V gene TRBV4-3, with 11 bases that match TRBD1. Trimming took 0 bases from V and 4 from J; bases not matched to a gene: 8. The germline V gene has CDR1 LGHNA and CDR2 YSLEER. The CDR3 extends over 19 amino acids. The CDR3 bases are TGCGCCAGCAGCCAAGATGCGAGGACAGGGGGCCAAGGGGCCAACGTCCTGACTTTC. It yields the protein CASSQDARTGGQGANVLTF.

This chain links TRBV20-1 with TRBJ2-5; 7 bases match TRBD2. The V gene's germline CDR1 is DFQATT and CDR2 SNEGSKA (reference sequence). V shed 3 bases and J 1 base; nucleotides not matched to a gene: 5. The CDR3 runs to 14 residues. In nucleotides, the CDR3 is TGCAGTGCTAGTAGGCTAGCGGTCCAAGAGACCCAGTACTTC. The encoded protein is CSASRLAVQETQYF.

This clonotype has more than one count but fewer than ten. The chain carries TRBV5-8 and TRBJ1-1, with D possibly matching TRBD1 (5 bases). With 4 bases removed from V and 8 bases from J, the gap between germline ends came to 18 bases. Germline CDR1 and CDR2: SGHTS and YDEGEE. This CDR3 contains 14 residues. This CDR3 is CASSLYSDSQEAFF. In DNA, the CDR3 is TGTGCCAGCAGCCTCTATTCCGACAGCCAAGAAGCTTTCTTT.

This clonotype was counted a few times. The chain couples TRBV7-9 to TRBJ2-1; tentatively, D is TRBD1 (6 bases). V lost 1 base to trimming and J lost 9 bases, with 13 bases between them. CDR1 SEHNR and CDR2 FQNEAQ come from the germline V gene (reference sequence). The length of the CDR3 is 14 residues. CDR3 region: CASSLVAGEIEQFF. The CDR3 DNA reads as TGTGCCAGCAGCTTAGTGGCAGGGGAGATTGAGCAGTTCTTC.

CDR3 nucleotides: TGCAGTGCCCCCCTCGGGAGGAACACTGAAGCTTTCTTT. This gives the protein CSAPLGRNTEAFF. The chain joins TRBV20-1 to TRBJ1-1; D is ambiguous. Trimming took 6 bases from V and 1 from J, leaving 12 bases between them. This CDR3 has 13 residues. CDR1 is DFQATT and CDR2 is SNEGSKA in the germline V gene (reference sequence).